The present T cell receptor (beta chain) was sequenced within a study of tumor-infiltrating lymphocytes in primary liver carcinoma (dated by TCRdb to the late 2010s). A note on the overall study: Between late 2015 and March 2016, about 5 patients in China with histopathologically diagnosed primary liver carcinoma had their tumors surgically resected. Repertoires from technical replicates were highly reproducible, with mean shared-clone rates around 0.87 and correlation coefficients above 0.98. A total of some 35 specimens from 5 patients underwent TCRbeta repertoire sequencing, comprising about 25 tumor regions, 5 adjacent noncancerous liver tissues and 5 peripheral blood samples. Tumors of the five patients were stage T1-T3 N0M0 with maximum diameters of 4.2 to 10 cm. The five patients, three men and two women aged 30 to 69 years, had hepatocellular carcinoma (four) or combined HCC and intrahepatic cholangiocarcinoma (one). Samples yielded roughly 3.65 to 7.5 million productive TCRbeta reads; read depth did not differ significantly between tissue types. The study combined TCRbeta repertoire sequencing, expression microarrays and whole-exome sequencing across five regions of each liver tumor, with adjacent normal tissue and blood.

This clonotype was seen more than once but under ten times. Its antigen is not yet known. Its ends do not fully match the called genes, so a read error is possible. TCRbeta-specific cDNA was reverse-transcribed from 500 ng total RNA using a constant-region primer and ProtoScript II reverse transcriptase. The TCRbeta libraries were prepared through three rounds of nested multiplex PCR following a slightly modified ARM-PCR procedure. The first two PCR rounds used multiplex TRBV1-TRBV30 forward primers with a Cbeta reverse primer, each for approximately 10 cycles. Sample barcodes and Illumina adapters were added in a final 25-cycle PCR with Deep VentR polymerase. Before sequencing, amplicons of 200-500 bp were gel-purified using a QIAquick gel extraction kit. An Illumina HiSeq 2500 was used to sequence the TCRbeta amplicons, generating 250-bp paired-end reads. In the authors' own workflow: Reads were quality-trimmed with Trimmomatic v0.33, and paired reads were merged with FLASH v1.2.11 to recover full CDR3 sequences. MiGEC v1.2.1b assigned V, D and J germline segments to the rearranged TCRbeta sequences. Clonotype statistics and Shannon-Wiener diversity indices were calculated with VDJtools v1.0.0. To reduce sampling bias, subsequent analyses other than the diversity analysis used only the 250 most abundant clonotypes in each sample. The raw public reads went through TCRdb reprocessing: fastp at Q25, MiXCR clone calling, in-frame beta chains kept. Identical CDR3 protein sequences are pooled into one entry, listed with their most common genes and DNA. TCRdb, not the original authors, processed these V and J calls. This sample gives 330,000 or so distinct CDR3 sequences in total; around 60% of them show up just once. 5.5% to 8% of the sample is in the top ten clones.

Reading the germline V gene (reference sequence) gives CDR1 MNHNY and CDR2 SVGAGI. The CDR3 has 15 amino acids, counting the end cysteine and phenylalanine. Here the CDR3 DNA is all that survives: 45 bases in frame from base 1. Overall results and qualifications from the work: The study included only four or five patients, and the authors note findings should be validated in a larger study. Consistent with antigen-driven expansion, pairs of tumor regions showed higher repertoire overlap (mean roughly 36%) than either tumor-adjacent pairs (approximately 17%) or tumor-blood pairs (about 15%). A significantly larger repertoire fraction was made up by the top 250 clones in tumors than in blood (p = 0.039). Bulk unsorted samples precluded comparing CD4+ and CD8+ T cell repertoires. Because sequencing covered only the TCR beta chain and unpaired alpha chains were not captured, true repertoire diversity is likely underestimated.

RNA from unsorted whole blood was extracted with TRIzol reagent, and germline DNA was obtained with the DNeasy Blood & Tissue kit. Patients had chronic HBV infection and were treatment-naive at sampling. Before surgery, 4 to 5 milliliters of peripheral blood were collected into K2EDTA tubes. This TCR came from a man aged 35 to 55 with primary liver carcinoma and hepatitis B virus infection. Recombination joined TRBV6-6 with TRBJ2-7, with 11 junctional bases fitting TRBD2. Sequenced: peripheral blood. The CDR3 region has the sequence CASSYLGLADYEQCF. The sequenced DNA: TGTGCCAGCAGTTACTTGGGACTAGCGGACTACGAGCAGTGCTTC.